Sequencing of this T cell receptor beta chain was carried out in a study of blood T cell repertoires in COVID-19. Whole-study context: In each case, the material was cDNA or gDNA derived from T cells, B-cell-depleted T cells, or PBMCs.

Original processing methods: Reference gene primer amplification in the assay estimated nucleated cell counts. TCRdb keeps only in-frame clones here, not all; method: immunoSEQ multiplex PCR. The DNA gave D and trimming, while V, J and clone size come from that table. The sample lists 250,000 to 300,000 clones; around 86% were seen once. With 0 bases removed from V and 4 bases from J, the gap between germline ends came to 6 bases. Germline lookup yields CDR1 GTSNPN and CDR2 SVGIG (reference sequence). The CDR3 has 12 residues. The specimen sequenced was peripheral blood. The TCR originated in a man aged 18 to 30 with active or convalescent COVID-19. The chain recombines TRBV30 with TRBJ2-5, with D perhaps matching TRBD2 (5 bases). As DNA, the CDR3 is TGTGCCTGGAGTGTACGGGGAGAGACCCAGTACTTC. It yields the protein CAWSVRGETQYF.